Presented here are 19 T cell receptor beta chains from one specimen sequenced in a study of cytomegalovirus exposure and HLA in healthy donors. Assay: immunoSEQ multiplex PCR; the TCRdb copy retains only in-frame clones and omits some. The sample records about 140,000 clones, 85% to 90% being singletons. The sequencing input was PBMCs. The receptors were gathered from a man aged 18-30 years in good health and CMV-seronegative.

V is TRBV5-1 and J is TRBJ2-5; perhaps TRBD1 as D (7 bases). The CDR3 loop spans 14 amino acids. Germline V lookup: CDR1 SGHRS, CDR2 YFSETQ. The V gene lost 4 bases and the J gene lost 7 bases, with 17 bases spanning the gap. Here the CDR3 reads CASSPEEGTVTQYF. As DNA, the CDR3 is TGCGCCAGCAGCCCCGAGGAGGGGACAGTGACCCAGTACTTC.

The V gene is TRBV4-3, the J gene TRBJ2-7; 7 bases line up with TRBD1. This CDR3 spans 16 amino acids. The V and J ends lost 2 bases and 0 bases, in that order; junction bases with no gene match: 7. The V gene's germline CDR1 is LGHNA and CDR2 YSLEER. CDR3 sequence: CASSQITGEPSYEQYF. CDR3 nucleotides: TGCGCCAGCAGCCAAATAACAGGGGAACCCTCCTACGAGCAGTACTTC.

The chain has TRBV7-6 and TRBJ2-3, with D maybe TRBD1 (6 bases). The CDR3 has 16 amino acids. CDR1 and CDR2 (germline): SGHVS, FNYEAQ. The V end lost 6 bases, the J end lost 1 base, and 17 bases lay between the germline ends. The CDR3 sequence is CASSRSLQGRTDTQYF. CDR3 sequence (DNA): TGTGCCAGCAGTAGGTCCCTCCAGGGGCGCACAGATACGCAGTATTTT.

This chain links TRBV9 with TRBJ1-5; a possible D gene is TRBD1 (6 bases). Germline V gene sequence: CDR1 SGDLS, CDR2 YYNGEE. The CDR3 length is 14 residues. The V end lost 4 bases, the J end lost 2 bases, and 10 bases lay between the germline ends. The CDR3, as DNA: TGTGCCAGCAGCCTAGGGGGGGGCAATCAGCCCCAGCATTTT. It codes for CASSLGGGNQPQHF. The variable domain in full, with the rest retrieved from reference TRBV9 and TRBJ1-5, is DSGVTQTPKHLITATGQRVTLRCSPRSGDLSVYWYQQSLDQGLQFLIQYYNGEERAKGNILERFSAQQFPDLHSELNLSSLELGDSALYFCASSLGGGNQPQHFGDGTRLSIL.

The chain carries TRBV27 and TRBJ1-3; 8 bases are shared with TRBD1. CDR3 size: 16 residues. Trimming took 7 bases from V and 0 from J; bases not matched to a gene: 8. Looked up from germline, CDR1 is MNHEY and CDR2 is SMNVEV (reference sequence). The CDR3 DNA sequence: TGTGCCAGCATCCTTGACAGGGGATTCTCTGGAAACACCATATATTTT. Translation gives CASILDRGFSGNTIYF.

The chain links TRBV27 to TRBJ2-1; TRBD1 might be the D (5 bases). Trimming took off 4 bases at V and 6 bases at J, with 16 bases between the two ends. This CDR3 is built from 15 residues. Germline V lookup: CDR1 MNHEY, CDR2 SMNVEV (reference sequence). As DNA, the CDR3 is TGTGCCAGCAGTTATGCCCAGGGTACGGGCAATGAGCAGTTCTTC. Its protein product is CASSYAQGTGNEQFF.

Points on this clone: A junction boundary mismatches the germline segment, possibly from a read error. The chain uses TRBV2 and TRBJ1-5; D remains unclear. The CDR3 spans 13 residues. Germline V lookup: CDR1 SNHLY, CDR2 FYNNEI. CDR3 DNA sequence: TGTGCCAGCACTGAAGGGCCGGGGAGGCCCCAGCATTTT. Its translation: CASTEGPGRPQHF.

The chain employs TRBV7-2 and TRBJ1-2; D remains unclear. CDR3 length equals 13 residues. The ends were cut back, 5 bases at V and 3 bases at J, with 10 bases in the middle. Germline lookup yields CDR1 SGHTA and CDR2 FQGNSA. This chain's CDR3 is CASSPGEDYGYTF. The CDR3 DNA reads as TGTGCCAGCAGCCCTGGGGAGGACTATGGCTACACCTTC.

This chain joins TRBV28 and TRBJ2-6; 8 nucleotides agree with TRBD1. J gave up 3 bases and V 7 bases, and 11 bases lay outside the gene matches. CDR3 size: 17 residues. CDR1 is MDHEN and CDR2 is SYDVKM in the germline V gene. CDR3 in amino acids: CASKGETGVIGANVLTF. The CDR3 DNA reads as TGTGCCAGCAAGGGAGAGACAGGGGTTATTGGGGCCAACGTCCTGACTTTC. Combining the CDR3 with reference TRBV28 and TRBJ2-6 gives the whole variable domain DVKVTQSSRYLVKRTGEKVFLECVQDMDHENMFWYRQDPGLGLRLIYFSYDVKMKEKGDIPEGYSVSREKKERFSLILESASTNQTSMYLCASKGETGVIGANVLTFGAGSRLTVL.

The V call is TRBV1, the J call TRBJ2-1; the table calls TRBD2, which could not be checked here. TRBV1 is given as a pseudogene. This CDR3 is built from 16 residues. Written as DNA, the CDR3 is TGCACCAGCAGCCAAGATCCCGCTAGCCTACACAATGAGCAGTTCTTC. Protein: CTSSQDPASLHNEQFF.

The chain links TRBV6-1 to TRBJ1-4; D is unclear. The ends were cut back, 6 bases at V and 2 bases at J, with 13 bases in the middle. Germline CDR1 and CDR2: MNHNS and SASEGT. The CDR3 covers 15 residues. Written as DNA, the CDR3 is TGTGCCAGCAGCGCTATGATCCCCACTAATGAAAAACTGTTTTTT. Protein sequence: CASSAMIPTNEKLFF.

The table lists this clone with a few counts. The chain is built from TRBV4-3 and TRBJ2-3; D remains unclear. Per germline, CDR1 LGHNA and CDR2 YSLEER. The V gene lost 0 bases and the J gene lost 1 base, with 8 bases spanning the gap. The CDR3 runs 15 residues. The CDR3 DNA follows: TGCGCCAGCAGCCAAGAGTATAGTCGCACAGATACGCAGTATTTT. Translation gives CASSQEYSRTDTQYF.

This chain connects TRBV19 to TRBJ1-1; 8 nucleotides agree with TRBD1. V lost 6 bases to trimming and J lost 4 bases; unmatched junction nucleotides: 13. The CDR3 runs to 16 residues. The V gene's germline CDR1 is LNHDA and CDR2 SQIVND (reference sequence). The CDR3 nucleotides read TGTGCCAGTAGACGGCAGGGGGCGCCCATCAGCACTGAAGCTTTCTTT. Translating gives CASRRQGAPISTEAFF.

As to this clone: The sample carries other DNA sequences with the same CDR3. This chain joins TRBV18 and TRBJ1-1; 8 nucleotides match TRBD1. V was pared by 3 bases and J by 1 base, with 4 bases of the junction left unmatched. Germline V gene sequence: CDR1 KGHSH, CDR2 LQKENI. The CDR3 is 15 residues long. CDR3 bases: TGTGCCAGCTCACCCACCGGGACAGGGAACACTGAAGCTTTCTTT. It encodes CASSPTGTGNTEAFF.

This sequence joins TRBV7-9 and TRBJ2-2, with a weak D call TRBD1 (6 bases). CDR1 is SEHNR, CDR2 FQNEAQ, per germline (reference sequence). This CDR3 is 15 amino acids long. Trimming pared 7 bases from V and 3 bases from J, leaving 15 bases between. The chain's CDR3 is CASNEGQGHTGELFF. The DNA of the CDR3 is TGTGCCAGCAACGAGGGGCAGGGGCACACCGGGGAGCTGTTTTTT.

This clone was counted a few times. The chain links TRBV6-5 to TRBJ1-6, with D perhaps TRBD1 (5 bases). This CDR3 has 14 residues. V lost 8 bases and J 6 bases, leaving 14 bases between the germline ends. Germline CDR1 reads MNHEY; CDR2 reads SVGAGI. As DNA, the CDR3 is TGTGCCAGCGGGGGGTCGGAAGGTAATTCACCCCTCCACTTT. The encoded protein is CASGGSEGNSPLHF.

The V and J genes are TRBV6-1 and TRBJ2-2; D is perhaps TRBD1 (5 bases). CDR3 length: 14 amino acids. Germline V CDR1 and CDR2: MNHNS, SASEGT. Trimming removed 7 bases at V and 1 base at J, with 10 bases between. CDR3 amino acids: CASTSTGNTGELFF. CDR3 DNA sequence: TGTGCCAGCACATCAACAGGGAACACCGGGGAGCTGTTTTTT.

CDR3 bases: TGCAGCGTGACGGGTTCCAAAAATGAGCAGTTCTTC. Translating it yields CSVTGSKNEQFF. The rearrangement joins TRBV29-1 to TRBJ2-1, with D unresolved. The germline V gene has CDR1 SQVTM and CDR2 ANQGSEA. Trimming took 6 bases from V and 7 from J, leaving 13 bases between them. This CDR3 has 12 amino acids.

The CDR3 nucleotides read TGTGCCAGCAGTTTTCGGGGGGCGTATGGCTACACCTTC. Translation: CASSFRGAYGYTF. The chain carries TRBV27 and TRBJ1-2, with D possibly matching TRBD1 (6 bases). The CDR3 is 13 amino acids. CDR1 MNHEY and CDR2 SMNVEV come from the germline V gene (reference sequence). V shed 3 bases and J shed 5 bases, with 10 bases lying between them.